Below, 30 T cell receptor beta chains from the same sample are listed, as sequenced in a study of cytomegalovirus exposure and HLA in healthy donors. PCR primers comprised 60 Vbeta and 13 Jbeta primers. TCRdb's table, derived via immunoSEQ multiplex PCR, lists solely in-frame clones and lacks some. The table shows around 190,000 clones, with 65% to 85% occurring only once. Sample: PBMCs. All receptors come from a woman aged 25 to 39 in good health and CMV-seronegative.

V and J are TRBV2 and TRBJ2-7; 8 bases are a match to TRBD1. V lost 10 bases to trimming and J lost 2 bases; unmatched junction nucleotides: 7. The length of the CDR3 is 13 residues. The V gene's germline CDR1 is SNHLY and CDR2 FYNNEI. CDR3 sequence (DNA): TGTGCCAACAGGGGGACTTCTCCCTACGAGCAGTACTTC. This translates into CANRGTSPYEQYF.

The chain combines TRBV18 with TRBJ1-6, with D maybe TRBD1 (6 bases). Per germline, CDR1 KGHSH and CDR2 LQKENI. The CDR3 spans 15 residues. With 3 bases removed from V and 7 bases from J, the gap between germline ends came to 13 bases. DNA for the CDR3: TGTGCCAGCTCACCTACAGGGACGGGGAATTCACCCCTCCACTTT. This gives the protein CASSPTGTGNSPLHF. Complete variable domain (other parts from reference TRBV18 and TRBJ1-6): NAGVMQNPRHLVRRRGQEARLRCSPMKGHSHVYWYRQLPEEGLKFMVYLQKENIIDESGMPKERFSAEFPKEGPSILRIQQVVRGDSAAYFCASSPTGTGNSPLHFGNGTRLTVT.

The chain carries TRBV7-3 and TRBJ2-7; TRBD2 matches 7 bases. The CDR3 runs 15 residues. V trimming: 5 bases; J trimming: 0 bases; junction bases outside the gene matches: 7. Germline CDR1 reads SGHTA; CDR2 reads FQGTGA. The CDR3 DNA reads TGTGCCAGCAGCCCGACTAGCTACTTCTCCTACGAGCAGTACTTC. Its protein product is CASSPTSYFSYEQYF.

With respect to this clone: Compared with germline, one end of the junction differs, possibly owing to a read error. CDR3 loop: CASSSTGVLGGYF. In DNA form, the CDR3 reads TGTGCCAGCAGCTCCACAGGGGTTTTAGGGGGTTACTTC. The rearrangement joins TRBV7-2 to TRBJ1-2, with TRBD1 identical over 7 bases. From germline, CDR1 is SGHTA and CDR2 FQGNSA. There are 13 residues in the CDR3.

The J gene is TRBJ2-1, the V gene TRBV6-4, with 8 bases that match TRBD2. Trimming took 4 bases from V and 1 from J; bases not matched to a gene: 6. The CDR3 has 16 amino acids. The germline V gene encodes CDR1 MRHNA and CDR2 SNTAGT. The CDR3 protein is CASSVLAEGSYNEQFF. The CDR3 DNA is TGTGCCAGCAGTGTACTAGCGGAGGGGTCCTACAATGAGCAGTTCTTC.

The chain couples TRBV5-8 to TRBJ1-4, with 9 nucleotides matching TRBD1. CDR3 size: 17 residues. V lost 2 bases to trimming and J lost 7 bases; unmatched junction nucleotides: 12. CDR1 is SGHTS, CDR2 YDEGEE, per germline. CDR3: CASSFGTGYNFGEKLFF. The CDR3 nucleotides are TGTGCCAGCAGCTTCGGGACAGGGTATAATTTTGGTGAAAAACTGTTTTTT.

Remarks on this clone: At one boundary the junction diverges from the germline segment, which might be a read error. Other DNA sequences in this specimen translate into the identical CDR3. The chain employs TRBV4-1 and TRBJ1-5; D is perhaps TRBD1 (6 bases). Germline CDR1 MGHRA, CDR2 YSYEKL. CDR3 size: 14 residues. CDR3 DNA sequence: TGCGCCAGCAGTCAAGCCAGGGGTGGACAGCCCCAGCATTTT. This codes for CASSQARGGQPQHF.

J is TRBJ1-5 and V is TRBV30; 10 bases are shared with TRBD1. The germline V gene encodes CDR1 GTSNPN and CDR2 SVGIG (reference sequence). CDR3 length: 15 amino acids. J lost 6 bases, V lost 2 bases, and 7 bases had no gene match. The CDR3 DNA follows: TGTGCCTGGAGTCCCGGGACAGGGGTGAGTCAGCCCCAGCATTTT. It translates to CAWSPGTGVSQPQHF. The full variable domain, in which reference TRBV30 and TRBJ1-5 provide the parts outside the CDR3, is SQTIHQWPATLVQPVGSPLSLECTVEGTSNPNLYWYRQAAGRGLQLLFYSVGIGQISSEVPQNLSASRPQDRQFILSSKKLLLSDSGFYLCAWSPGTGVSQPQHFGDGTRLSIL.

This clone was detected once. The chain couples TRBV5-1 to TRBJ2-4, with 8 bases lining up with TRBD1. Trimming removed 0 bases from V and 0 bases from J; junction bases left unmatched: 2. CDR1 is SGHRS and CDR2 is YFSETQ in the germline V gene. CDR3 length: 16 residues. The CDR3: CASSLGQGLAKNIQYF. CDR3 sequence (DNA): TGCGCCAGCAGCTTGGGACAGGGGTTAGCCAAAAACATTCAGTACTTC.

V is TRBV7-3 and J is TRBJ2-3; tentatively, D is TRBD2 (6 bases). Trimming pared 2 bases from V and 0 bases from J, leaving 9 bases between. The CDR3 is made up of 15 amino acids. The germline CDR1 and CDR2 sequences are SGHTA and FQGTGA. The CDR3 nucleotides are TGTGCCAGCAGCTTAGGGCGGGGAAGCACAGATACGCAGTATTTT. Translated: CASSLGRGSTDTQYF.

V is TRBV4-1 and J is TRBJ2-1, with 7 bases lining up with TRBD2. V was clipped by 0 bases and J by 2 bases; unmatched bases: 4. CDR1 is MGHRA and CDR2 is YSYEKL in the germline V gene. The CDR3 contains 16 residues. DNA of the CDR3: TGCGCCAGCAGCCAAGAACTAGCGTCTCCCTACAATGAGCAGTTCTTC. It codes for CASSQELASPYNEQFF.

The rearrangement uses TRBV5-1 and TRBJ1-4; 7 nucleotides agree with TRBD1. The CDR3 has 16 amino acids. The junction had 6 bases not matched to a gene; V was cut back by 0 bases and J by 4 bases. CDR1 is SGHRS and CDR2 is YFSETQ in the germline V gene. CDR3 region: CASSLDPDRNNEKLFF. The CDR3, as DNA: TGCGCCAGCAGCTTGGACCCGGACAGGAATAATGAAAAACTGTTTTTT.

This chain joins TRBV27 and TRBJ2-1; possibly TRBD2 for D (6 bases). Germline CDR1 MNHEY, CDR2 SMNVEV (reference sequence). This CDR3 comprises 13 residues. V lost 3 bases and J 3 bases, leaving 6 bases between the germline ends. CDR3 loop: CASSFGGYNEQFF. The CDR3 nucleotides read TGTGCCAGCAGTTTCGGGGGCTACAATGAGCAGTTCTTC.

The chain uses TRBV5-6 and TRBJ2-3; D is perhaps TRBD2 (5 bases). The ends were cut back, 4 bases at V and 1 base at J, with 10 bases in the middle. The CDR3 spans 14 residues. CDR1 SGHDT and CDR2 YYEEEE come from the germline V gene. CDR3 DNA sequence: TGTGCCAGCAGCGACCGGGGAGGCACAGATACGCAGTATTTT. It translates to CASSDRGGTDTQYF.

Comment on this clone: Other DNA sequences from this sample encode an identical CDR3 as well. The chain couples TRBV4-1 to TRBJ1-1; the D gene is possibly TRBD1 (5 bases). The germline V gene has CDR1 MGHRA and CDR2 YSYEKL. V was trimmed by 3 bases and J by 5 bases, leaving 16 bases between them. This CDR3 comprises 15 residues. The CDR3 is CASSQVRQLGTEAFF. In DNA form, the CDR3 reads TGCGCCAGCAGCCAGGTTCGACAGTTGGGGACTGAAGCTTTCTTT.

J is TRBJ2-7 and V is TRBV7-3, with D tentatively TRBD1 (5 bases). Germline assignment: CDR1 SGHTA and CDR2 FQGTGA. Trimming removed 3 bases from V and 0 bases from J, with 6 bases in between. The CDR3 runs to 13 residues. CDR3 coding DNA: TGTGCCAGCAGCTTGGACACCTCCTACGAGCAGTACTTC. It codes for CASSLDTSYEQYF.

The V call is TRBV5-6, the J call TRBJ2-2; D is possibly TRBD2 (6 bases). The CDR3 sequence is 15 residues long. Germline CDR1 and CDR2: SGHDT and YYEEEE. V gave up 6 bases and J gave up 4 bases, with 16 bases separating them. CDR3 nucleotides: TGTGCCAGCAATCTGGGGGGTCCCCGCACCGGGGAGCTGTTTTTT. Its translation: CASNLGGPRTGELFF.

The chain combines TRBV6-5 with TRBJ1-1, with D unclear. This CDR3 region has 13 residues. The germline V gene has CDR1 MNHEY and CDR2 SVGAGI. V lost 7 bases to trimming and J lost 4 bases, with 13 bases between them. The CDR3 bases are TGTGCCAGCACTGCCGGGGTCGGCACTGAAGCTTTCTTT. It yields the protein CASTAGVGTEAFF.

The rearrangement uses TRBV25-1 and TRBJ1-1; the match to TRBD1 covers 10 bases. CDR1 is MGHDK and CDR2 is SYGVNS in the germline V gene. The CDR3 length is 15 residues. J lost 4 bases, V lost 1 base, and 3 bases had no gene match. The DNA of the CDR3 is TGTGCCAGCAGTGAATCGTGGACAGGGGGCACTGAAGCTTTCTTT. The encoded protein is CASSESWTGGTEAFF.

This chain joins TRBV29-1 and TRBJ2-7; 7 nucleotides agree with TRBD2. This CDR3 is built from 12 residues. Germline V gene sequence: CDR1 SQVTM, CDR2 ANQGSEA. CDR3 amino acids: CSISSGSYEQYF. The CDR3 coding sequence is TGCAGTATCTCTAGCGGTTCCTACGAGCAGTACTTC.

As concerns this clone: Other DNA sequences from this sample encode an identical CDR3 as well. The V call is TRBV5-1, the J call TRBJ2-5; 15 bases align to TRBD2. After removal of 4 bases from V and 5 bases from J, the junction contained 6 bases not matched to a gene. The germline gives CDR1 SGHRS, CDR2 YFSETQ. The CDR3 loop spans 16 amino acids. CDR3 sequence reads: CASSIGLAGGRETQYF. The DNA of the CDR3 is TGCGCCAGCAGCATCGGACTAGCGGGGGGGCGGGAGACCCAGTACTTC.

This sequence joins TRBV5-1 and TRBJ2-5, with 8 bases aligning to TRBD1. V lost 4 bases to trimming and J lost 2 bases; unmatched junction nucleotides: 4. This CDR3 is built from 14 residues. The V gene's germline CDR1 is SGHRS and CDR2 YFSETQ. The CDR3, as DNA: TGCGCCAGCAGCACACACAGGGGGCAAGAGACCCAGTACTTC. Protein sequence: CASSTHRGQETQYF.

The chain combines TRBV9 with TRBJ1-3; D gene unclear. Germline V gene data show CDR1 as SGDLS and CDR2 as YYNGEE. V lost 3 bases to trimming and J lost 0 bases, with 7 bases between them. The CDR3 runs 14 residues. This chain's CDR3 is CASSARGSGNTIYF. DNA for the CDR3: TGTGCCAGCAGCGCCCGGGGCTCTGGAAACACCATATATTTT.

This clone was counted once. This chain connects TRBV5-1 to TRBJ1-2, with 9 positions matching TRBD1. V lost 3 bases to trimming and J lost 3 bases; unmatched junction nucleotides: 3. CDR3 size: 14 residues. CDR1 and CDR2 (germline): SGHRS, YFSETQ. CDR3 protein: CASSYRDRDYGYTF. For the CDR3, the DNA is TGCGCCAGCAGCTACCGGGACAGGGACTATGGCTACACCTTC. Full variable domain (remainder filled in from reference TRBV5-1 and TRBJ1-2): KAGVTQTPRYLIKTRGQQVTLSCSPISGHRSVSWYQQTPGQGLQFLFEYFSETQRNKGNFPGRFSGRQFSNSRSEMNVSTLELGDSALYLCASSYRDRDYGYTFGSGTRLTVV.

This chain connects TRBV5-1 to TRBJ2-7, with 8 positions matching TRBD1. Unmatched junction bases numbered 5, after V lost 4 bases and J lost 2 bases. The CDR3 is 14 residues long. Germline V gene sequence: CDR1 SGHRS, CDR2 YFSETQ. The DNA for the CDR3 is TGCGCCAGCAGCCCGGACAGGGCCACCTACGAGCAGTACTTC. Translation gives CASSPDRATYEQYF.

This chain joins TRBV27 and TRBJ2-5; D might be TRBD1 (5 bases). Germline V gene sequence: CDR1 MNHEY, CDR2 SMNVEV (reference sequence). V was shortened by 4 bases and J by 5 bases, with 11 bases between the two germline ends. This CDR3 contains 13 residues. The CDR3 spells CASSSGSWETQYF. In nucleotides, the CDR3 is TGTGCCAGCAGTTCAGGGTCCTGGGAGACCCAGTACTTC.

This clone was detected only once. The CDR3 reads CASSWGLAGVGEQYF. CDR3 sequence (DNA): TGTGCCAGCAGTTGGGGACTAGCGGGAGTCGGCGAGCAGTACTTC. The chain has TRBV6-6 and TRBJ2-7; 14 bases are shared with TRBD2. V was clipped by 4 bases and J by 6 bases; unmatched bases: 5. This CDR3 spans 15 amino acids. Germline CDR1 MNHNY, CDR2 SVGAGI (reference sequence).

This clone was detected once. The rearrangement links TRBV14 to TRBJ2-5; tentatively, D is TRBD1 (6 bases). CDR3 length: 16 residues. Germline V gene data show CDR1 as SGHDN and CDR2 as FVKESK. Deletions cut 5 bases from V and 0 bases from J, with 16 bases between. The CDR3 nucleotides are TGTGCCAGCAGCTTTTGGGGGCTCGGGTACCAAGAGACCCAGTACTTC. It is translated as CASSFWGLGYQETQYF.

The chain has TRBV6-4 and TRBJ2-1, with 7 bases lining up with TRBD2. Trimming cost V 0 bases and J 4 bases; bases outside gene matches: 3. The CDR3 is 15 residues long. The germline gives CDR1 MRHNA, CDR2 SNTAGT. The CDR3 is CASSDSRGEYNEQFF. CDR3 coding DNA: TGTGCCAGCAGTGACTCACGGGGGGAGTACAATGAGCAGTTCTTC.

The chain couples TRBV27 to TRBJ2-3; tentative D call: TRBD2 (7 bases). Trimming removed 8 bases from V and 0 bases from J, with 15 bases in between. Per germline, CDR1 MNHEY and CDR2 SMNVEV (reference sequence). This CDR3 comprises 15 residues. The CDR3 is CASGWGGRSTDTQYF. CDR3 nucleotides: TGTGCCAGCGGTTGGGGGGGGCGTAGCACAGATACGCAGTATTTT.